What follows is one T cell receptor (beta chain) and its context. Its ends do not fully match the called genes, so a read error is possible. This sample's RNA came from whole unsorted tissue. This non-tumor lung sample came from over 3 cm beyond the tumor edge. The data stem from a study of tumor and adjacent non-tumor tissue in lung cancer. Study details: There were fewer than 15 adenocarcinoma, a couple of squamous cell carcinoma and 1 small cell lung cancer cases.

From germline, CDR1 is SGHAT and CDR2 FQNNGV. This CDR3 has 18 amino acids. TCRbeta libraries were built with three rounds of nested PCR, modified from ARM-PCR. TCRdb re-derived calls from the multiplex PCR reads in MiXCR, one entry per CDR3 protein. Of approximately 120,000 distinct CDR3 sequences in the sample, about 61% were seen once. This receptor was identified in a man between 60 and 70 years old with non-small cell lung cancer. V usage is TRBV11-2 and J usage is TRBJ2-5; D might be TRBD2 (6 bases). Sequenced sample: distant non-tumor lung tissue. The CDR3, as DNA: TGTGCCAGCGGTCATAGGGGAGGAAGTGCGGGGTGCCAAGAGGCCCAGTACTTC. Its protein is CASGHRGGSAGCQEAQYF.